These T cell receptor beta chains were read from a single sample in a study of shared clonotypes between healthy human individuals. TCRdb's copy holds only in-frame clones and misses some; the assay was immunoSEQ multiplex PCR. The data contain under 1 million clones, over 90% of them singletons. Material: naive CD8+ T cells sorted from blood. The receptor set was obtained from a man younger than 45 in good health. Both conserved end residues are part of each CDR3. D genes are given only for firm matches. The size of a clone is reported for some rows only, either as once, few or many, or as a class for expanded clones.

V gene	D gene	clone size	CDR3 length	J gene	CDR3 DNA	CDR3 protein
TRBV4-2	TRBD2	NA	18	TRBJ2-3	TGTGCCAGCAGCCGATTCGAAATAGCGGGAGCTAGCACAGATACGCAGTATTTT	CASSRFEIAGASTDTQYF
TRBV29-1	TRBD1	NA	15	TRBJ2-1	TGCAGCGTTGATGTTAGAGGACAGGGTTGGAATGAGCAGTTCTTC	CSVDVRGQGWNEQFF
TRBV28	NA	once	16	TRBJ2-1	TGTGCCAGCAGTTTATGGGGAGCGGAAAGGGGGAATGAGCAGTTCTTC	CASSLWGAERGNEQFF
TRBV2	NA	once	14	TRBJ2-1	TGTGCCAGCAGTGCCGTGGGAACGGGGAATGAGCAGTTCTTC	CASSAVGTGNEQFF
TRBV10-1	NA	NA	11	TRBJ1-5	TGCGCCAGGGCAAGAGAGGAGCCCCAGCATTTT	CARAREEPQHF
TRBV6-1	TRBD1	NA	15	TRBJ2-5	TGTGCCAGCCTCGTTGGACAGGGATATACGGAGACCCAGTACTTC	CASLVGQGYTETQYF
TRBV7-2	NA	NA	15	TRBJ2-5	TGTGCCAGCAGCTTATGGCACAGCCACCAAGAGACCCAGTACTTC	CASSLWHSHQETQYF
TRBV7-9	TRBD2	NA	18	TRBJ2-5	TGTGCCAGCAGCTTAGCGTTGGCTAGCGGGGAATTAGGGGAGACCCAGTACTTC	CASSLALASGELGETQYF
TRBV28	TRBD1	once	15	TRBJ2-7	TGTGCCAGCAGTGAAACCGGGACAGGTGGTATCGAGCAGTACTTC	CASSETGTGGIEQYF
TRBV7-2	NA	NA	15	TRBJ1-5	TGTGCCAGCAGCTTAGACACAGGGAGGAGGCAGCCCCAGCATTTT	CASSLDTGRRQPQHF
TRBV4-1	NA	NA	14	TRBJ2-7	TGCGCCAGCAGCCAAGAGCAGGGGTGGTACGAGCAGTACTTC	CASSQEQGWYEQYF
TRBV4-3	NA	NA	15	TRBJ2-1	TGCGCCAGCAGCCAAGCCTACGGGACCAACAATGAGCAGTTCTTC	CASSQAYGTNNEQFF
TRBV12-2	NA	once	22	TRBJ2-1	TGTGCAAGTCGCTCCAAGGGGGAGAGGGACAGGGGGCATCCTGGCGCTGTCAATGAGCAGTTCTTC	CASRSKGERDRGHPGAVNEQFF
TRBV30	NA	NA	13	TRBJ2-7	TGTGCCTGGAGTGTGGCAGGGAATTACGAGCAGTACTTC	CAWSVAGNYEQYF
TRBV19	TRBD1	NA	14	TRBJ2-7	TGTGCCAGTACCTGGGACAGAACTTCAGGCGAGCAGTACTTC	CASTWDRTSGEQYF
TRBV28	TRBD2	NA	19	TRBJ2-3	TGTGCCAGCAGTTTTCTGACTAGCGGGAGTTATCGGGGCACAGATACGCAGTATTTT	CASSFLTSGSYRGTDTQYF
TRBV6-6	TRBD1	NA	16	TRBJ2-2	TGTGCCAGCAGTTACTCTATTGACAGGGCCGACGGGGAGCTGTTTTTT	CASSYSIDRADGELFF
TRBV27	NA	NA	15	TRBJ2-7	TGTGCCAGCAGTTTAGGCTTTAACCATCCCTACGAGCAGTACTTC	CASSLGFNHPYEQYF
TRBV4-1	TRBD2	NA	21	TRBJ2-7	TGCGCCAGCAGCCAAGAAACAGTGGGACTAGCGGGTTCCCCTTCATCCTACGAGCAGTACTTC	CASSQETVGLAGSPSSYEQYF
TRBV5-4	NA	NA	15	TRBJ2-7	TGTGCCAGCAGCGACCCGGAGGAGGATACCTACGAGCAGTACTTC	CASSDPEEDTYEQYF
TRBV5-1	NA	NA	16	TRBJ2-7	TGCGCCAGCAGCTTGGGGGCCTCTTATTATACCTACGAGCAGTACTTC	CASSLGASYYTYEQYF
TRBV2	NA	few	12	TRBJ1-2	TGTGCCAGCAGGGGGACGGCATATGGCTACACCTTC	CASRGTAYGYTF
TRBV28	NA	many	14	TRBJ2-2	TGTGCCAGCAGTATCGAGGAAAAAACCGGGGAGCTGTTTTTT	CASSIEEKTGELFF
TRBV28	NA	NA	19	TRBJ2-7	TGTGCCAGCAGTTTATGGTCTGATCTCCTTCGTTCAGCCCCCTACGAGCAGTACTTC	CASSLWSDLLRSAPYEQYF
TRBV6-5	TRBD1	NA	15	TRBJ2-2	TGTGCCAGCAGTCCATGGACAGGGGGCACCGGGGAGCTGTTTTTT	CASSPWTGGTGELFF
TRBV11-3	TRBD2	NA	16	TRBJ2-3	TGTGCCAGCAGCCCTAGCGGGGAGGAGTACACAGATACGCAGTATTTT	CASSPSGEEYTDTQYF
TRBV7-3	TRBD1	once	15	TRBJ1-2	TGTGCCAGCAGCTTACTAGGGGGCGGAAACTATGGCTACACCTTC	CASSLLGGGNYGYTF
TRBV7-9	NA	NA	13	TRBJ2-7	TGTGCCAGCAGCCTAGACAGGCCCTACGAGCAGTACTTC	CASSLDRPYEQYF
TRBV28	TRBD2	NA	15	TRBJ2-7	TGTGCCAGCAGTTTAATAGCGGGAGGTAGCTACGAGCAGTACTTC	CASSLIAGGSYEQYF
TRBV4-2	TRBD2	NA	21	TRBJ2-1	TGTGCCAGCAGCCAAGGCTCCCCTAGCGGGAGGGTCGGGAGCTCCTACAATGAGCAGTTCTTC	CASSQGSPSGRVGSSYNEQFF
TRBV30	TRBD2	NA	15	TRBJ2-1	TGTGCCTGGAGTGTACTGACTAGCCGCCGGGATGAGCAGTTCTTC	CAWSVLTSRRDEQFF
TRBV21-1	NA	NA	17	TRBJ2-7	TGTGCCAGCAGCAAAATTTTCTTGGGGGGACGGTCCTACGAGCAGTACTTC	CASSKIFLGGRSYEQYF
TRBV19	NA	NA	11	TRBJ2-3	TGTGCCAGTAGTGCCACCGATACGCAGTATTTT	CASSATDTQYF
TRBV28	NA	NA	13	TRBJ1-5	TGTGCCAGCAGTTTTACGGACAATCAGCCCCAGCATTTT	CASSFTDNQPQHF
TRBV7-9	NA	NA	12	TRBJ2-7	TGTGCCAGCAGCCTTAGCTCCTACGAGCAGTACTTC	CASSLSSYEQYF
TRBV4-1	NA	NA	12	TRBJ1-1	TGCGCCAGCAGCCACGAGAGGCAGGGTGCTTTCTTT	CASSHERQGAFF
TRBV5-8	NA	NA	15	TRBJ1-5	TGTGCCAGCAGCTTCGGCGGCGTCGGGAATCAGCCCCAGCATTTT	CASSFGGVGNQPQHF
TRBV4-3	TRBD2	NA	15	TRBJ2-1	TGCGCCAGCAGCCAAGGTGGGCGGGAGGTCGATGAGCAGTTCTTC	CASSQGGREVDEQFF
TRBV28	NA	NA	14	TRBJ2-7	TGTGCCAGCAGTTTGCCTAGCGTCTCCTACGAGCAGTACTTC	CASSLPSVSYEQYF
TRBV4-1	NA	NA	16	TRBJ2-7	TGCGCCAGCAGCCAGAGAGACACCCTGCTGGCCTACGAGCAGTACTTC	CASSQRDTLLAYEQYF
TRBV5-6	NA	NA	15	TRBJ1-5	TGTGCCAGCAGCCCGGGAGGGTATAGCAATCAGCCCCAGCATTTT	CASSPGGYSNQPQHF
TRBV9	NA	NA	14	TRBJ1-4	TGTGCCAGCAGTGGGGACACCGAGCCTGAAAAACTGTTTTTT	CASSGDTEPEKLFF
TRBV6-5	TRBD2	once	16	TRBJ2-7	TGTGCCAGCAGTTACTCGATGGCTAGCGGGGCCTACGAGCAGTACTTC	CASSYSMASGAYEQYF
TRBV27	TRBD1	once	15	TRBJ2-7	TGTGCCAGCAGTTTGCTCCGGGACAGGCCTGACGAGCAGTACTTC	CASSLLRDRPDEQYF
TRBV7-9	NA	few	15	TRBJ2-5	TGTGCCAGCAGCTTAAGCGGTGAGAGGTCAGAGACCCAGTACTTC	CASSLSGERSETQYF
TRBV5-8	TRBD1	NA	15	TRBJ1-1	TGTGCCAGCAGCCCCAACGGACAGGTGGACACTGAAGCTTTCTTT	CASSPNGQVDTEAFF